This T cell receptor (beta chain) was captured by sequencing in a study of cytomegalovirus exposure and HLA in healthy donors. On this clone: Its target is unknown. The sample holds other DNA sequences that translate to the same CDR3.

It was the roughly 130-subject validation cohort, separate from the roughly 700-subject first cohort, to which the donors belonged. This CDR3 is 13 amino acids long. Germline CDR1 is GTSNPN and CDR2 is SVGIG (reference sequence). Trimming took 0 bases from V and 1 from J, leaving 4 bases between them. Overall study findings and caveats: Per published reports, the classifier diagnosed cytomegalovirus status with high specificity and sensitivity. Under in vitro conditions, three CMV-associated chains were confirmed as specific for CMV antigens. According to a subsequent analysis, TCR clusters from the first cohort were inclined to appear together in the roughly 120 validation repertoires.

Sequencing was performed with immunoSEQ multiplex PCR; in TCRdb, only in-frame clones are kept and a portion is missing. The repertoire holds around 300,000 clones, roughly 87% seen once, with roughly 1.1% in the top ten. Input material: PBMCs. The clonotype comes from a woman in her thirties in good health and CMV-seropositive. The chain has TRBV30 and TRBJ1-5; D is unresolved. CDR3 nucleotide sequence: TGTGCCTGGAGTGTACAAAGCAATCAGCCCCAGCATTTT. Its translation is CAWSVQSNQPQHF.